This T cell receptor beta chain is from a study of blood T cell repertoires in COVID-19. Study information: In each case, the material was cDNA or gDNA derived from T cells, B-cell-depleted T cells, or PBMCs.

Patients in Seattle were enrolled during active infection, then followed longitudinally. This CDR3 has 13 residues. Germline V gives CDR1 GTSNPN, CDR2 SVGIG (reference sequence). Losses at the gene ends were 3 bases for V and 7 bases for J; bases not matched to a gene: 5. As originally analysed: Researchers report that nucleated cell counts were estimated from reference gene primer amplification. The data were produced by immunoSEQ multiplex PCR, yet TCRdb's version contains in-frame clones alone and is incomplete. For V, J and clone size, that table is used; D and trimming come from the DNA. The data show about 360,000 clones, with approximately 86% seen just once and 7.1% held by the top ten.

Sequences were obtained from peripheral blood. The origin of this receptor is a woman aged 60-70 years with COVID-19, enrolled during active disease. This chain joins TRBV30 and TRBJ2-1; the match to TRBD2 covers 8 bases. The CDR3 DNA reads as TGTGCCTGGAGCGGGGGGGCCCTGAATGAGCAGTTCTTC. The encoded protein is CAWSGGALNEQFF. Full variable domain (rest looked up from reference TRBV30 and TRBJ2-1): SQTIHQWPATLVQPVGSPLSLECTVEGTSNPNLYWYRQAAGRGLQLLFYSVGIGQISSEVPQNLSASRPQDRQFILSSKKLLLSDSGFYLCAWSGGALNEQFFGPGTRLTVL.